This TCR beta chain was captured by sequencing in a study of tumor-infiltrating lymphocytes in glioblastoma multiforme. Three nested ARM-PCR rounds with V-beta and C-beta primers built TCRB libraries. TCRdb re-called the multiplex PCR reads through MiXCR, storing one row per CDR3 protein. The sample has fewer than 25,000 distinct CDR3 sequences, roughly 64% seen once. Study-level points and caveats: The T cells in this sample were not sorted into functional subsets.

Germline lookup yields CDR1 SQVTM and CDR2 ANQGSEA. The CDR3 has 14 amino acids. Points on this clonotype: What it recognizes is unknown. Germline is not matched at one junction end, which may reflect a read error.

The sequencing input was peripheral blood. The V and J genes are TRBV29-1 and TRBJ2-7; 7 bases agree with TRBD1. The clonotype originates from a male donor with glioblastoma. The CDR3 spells CGVVPGQDFYEQYF. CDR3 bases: TGCGGCGTAGTACCCGGACAGGACTTCTACGAGCAGTACTTC.